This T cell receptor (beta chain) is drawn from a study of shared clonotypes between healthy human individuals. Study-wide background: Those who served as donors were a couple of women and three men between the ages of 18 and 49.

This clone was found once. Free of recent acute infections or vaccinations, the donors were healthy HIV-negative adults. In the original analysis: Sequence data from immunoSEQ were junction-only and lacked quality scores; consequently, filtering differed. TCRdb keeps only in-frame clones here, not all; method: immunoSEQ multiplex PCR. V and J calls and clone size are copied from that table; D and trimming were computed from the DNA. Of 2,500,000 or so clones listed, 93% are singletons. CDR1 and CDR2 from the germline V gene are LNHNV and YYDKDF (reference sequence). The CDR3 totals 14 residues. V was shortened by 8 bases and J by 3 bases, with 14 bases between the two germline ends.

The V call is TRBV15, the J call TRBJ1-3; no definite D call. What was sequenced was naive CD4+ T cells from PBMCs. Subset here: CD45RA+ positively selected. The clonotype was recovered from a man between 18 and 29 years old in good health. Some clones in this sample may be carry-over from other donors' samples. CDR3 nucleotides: TGTGCCACCGAATCGTGGGGAAATGGAAACACCATATATTTT. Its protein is CATESWGNGNTIYF.